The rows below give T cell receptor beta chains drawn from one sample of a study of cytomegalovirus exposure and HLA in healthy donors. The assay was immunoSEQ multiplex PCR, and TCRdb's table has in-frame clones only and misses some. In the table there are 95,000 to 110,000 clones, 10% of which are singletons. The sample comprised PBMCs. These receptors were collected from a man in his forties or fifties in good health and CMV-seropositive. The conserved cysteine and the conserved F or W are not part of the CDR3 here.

ASSEGLQPQH	TRBV25-1	TRBJ1-5
AISESESGRVNEQF	TRBV10-3	TRBJ2-1
ASSLAGAGYEQY	TRBV5-4	TRBJ2-7
ASTLAGVGYNEQF	TRBV27	TRBJ2-1
ASSQTRDYLAYEQY	TRBV27	TRBJ2-7
ASSYAGTGDKAF	TRBV6-6	TRBJ1-1
ASSLSPGAPWGEQY	TRBV27	TRBJ2-7
ASSLLSRANYGYT	TRBV5-4	TRBJ1-2
ASRREGGPMADTQY	TRBV7-3	TRBJ2-3
ATREVYGYT	TRBV28	TRBJ1-2
ASSLWASGIQETQY	TRBV28	TRBJ2-5
ATRLGLAVETQY	TRBV6-5	TRBJ2-5
ASSYLSGNASYEQY	TRBV6-5	TRBJ2-7
ASSLPGGYEQY	TRBV6-5	TRBJ2-7
ASNEGTVNQPQH	TRBV28	TRBJ1-5
ASSRQSRSNTGELF	TRBV16	TRBJ2-2
SVSVPVDTQY	TRBV29-1	TRBJ2-3
ATSRARDLIGELF	TRBV15	TRBJ2-2
ASSDDTRGNQPQH	TRBV2	TRBJ1-5
ASRLTPDSEAF	TRBV7-3	TRBJ1-1
ASSLNHAGGEREQF	TRBV5-1	TRBJ2-1
ASSEDREMVAF	TRBV7-2	TRBJ1-1
ASSPPGGWETQY	TRBV28	TRBJ2-5
ASSFRRMNTEAF	TRBV5-5	TRBJ1-1
ASSLRGSGANVLT	TRBV4-1	TRBJ2-6
ASSLASGIAEAF	TRBV7-6	TRBJ1-1
ASSVVGSFHEQF	TRBV9	TRBJ2-1
ASGTIVYSGTGLISGELF	TRBV12-5	TRBJ2-2
SVDRLAARQWDTGELF	TRBV29-1	TRBJ2-2
AISGYTEAF	TRBV19	TRBJ1-1
ASSIRGLAGLEQY	TRBV19	TRBJ2-7
ASSAWLRDQETQY	TRBV5-1	TRBJ2-5
ASFPREAPYNEQF	TRBV6-5	TRBJ2-1
ASSESGPVSGNTIY	TRBV6-1	TRBJ1-3
ASSPYLGSLSGNTIY	TRBV13	TRBJ1-3
ASSSTGLIINEQY	TRBV2	TRBJ2-7
AINLAFAPTYEQY	TRBV6-1	TRBJ2-7
ASSLEQSGQKYGYT	TRBV5-1	TRBJ1-2
ASSVGLAGENTGELF	TRBV9	TRBJ2-2
ASSGLAGRSYNEQF	TRBV7-6	TRBJ2-1
ASREGLAGSWQY	TRBV28	TRBJ2-5
AWASGRHTDTQY	TRBV30	TRBJ2-3
ATSRGHGPQETQY	TRBV15	TRBJ2-5
ASSRNIQGWRNQPQH	TRBV2	TRBJ1-5
AWGRGIYEQY	TRBV30	TRBJ2-7
AWSVRTWSGANVLT	TRBV30	TRBJ2-6
ASSINTDRIEKLF	TRBV19	TRBJ1-4
ASRAGLNTEAF	TRBV7-8	TRBJ1-1
ASSLGRGREMYTDTQY	TRBV7-9	TRBJ2-3
ASSGDRNNQPQH	TRBV2	TRBJ1-5
ASSLSPTGNYEQY	TRBV27	TRBJ2-7
ASSQGQTVAKNIQY	TRBV4-1	TRBJ2-4
ASSGPTPGQGFF	TRBV25-1	TRBJ1-2
ASSEALLDPY	TRBV2	TRBJ2-7
ASSYSSEAYEQY	TRBV6-5	TRBJ2-7
ASSDLAGFTDTQY	TRBV28	TRBJ2-3
ASSYTGLGTGELF	TRBV5-8	TRBJ2-2
ASTIAYQETQY	TRBV5-1	TRBJ2-5